Listed here is a single T cell receptor beta chain. The antigen is unknown. The sample is drawn from a study of CD8 T cells in Susac syndrome. Points from the study as a whole: An acknowledgment was made by the study that its TCR sequencing and HLA analysis involved relatively few individuals.

TCR beta was sequenced from blood CD8+ and CD4+ T cells. TEMRA cells were FACS-enriched, unlike CD8+ and CD4+ T cells, which were negatively isolated. The CDR3 runs to 13 residues. Trimming cost V 5 bases and J 6 bases, with 11 bases left between them. Germline-derived CDR1 and CDR2 are LGHNT and FRNRAP. RNA amounts of roughly 0.5 to 1 ug underwent reverse transcription with random hexamers. The method of amplification for TCR beta CDR3 was immunoSEQ multiplex PCR, covering 54 Vbeta and 13 Jbeta. Each CDR3 protein gets one entry after TCRdb re-called the immunoSEQ multiplex PCR reads with MiXCR. This table has some 100,000 distinct CDR3 sequences, about 92% appearing once.

This TCR derives from a human donor with multiple sclerosis. The V and J genes are TRBV12-5 and TRBJ1-5; D call uncertain. The sequenced sample was CD4+ T cells from PBMCs. The CDR3 here is CASGPMASQPQHF. As DNA, the CDR3 is TGTGCTAGTGGTCCAATGGCCTCTCAGCCCCAGCATTTT.